The clone carrying this T cell receptor (beta chain) showed up many times. The target antigen is unknown. The CDR3 is 13 residues long. Trimming cost V 5 bases and J 2 bases, with 9 bases left between them. From germline, CDR1 is LNHDA and CDR2 SQIVND (reference sequence). The investigators amplified TCR beta CDR3 regions from RNA transcripts. An initial round of RT-PCR targeting the TCR CDR3 relied on the HTBI primer set. TCRdb analysed the multiplex PCR reads with MiXCR anew, one entry per CDR3 protein. The profile shows about 700,000 distinct CDR3 sequences, around 15% of them singletons. The sample originates from a study of T cells in Graves' hyperthyroidism and ophthalmopathy. Study summary: Prior to any treatment, at the point of initial diagnosis, peripheral blood was collected. The study's findings and limits: Blood shared most expanded thyroid clonotypes above 0.001.

Patients were excluded for uncontrolled infection, other autoimmune disease, pregnancy or lactation. Diagnoses were established using clinical symptoms, serum thyroxine and TRAb, thyroid ultrasound and orbital computed tomography. The clonotype comes from a woman younger than 35 with Graves' hyperthyroidism. V gene TRBV19 combines with J gene TRBJ1-1; possibly TRBD1 for D (5 bases). The sequencing input was blood. CDR3 coding DNA: TGTGCCAGTAGTCACAGGTCAAACACTGAAGCTTTCTTT. Amino acids: CASSHRSNTEAFF.